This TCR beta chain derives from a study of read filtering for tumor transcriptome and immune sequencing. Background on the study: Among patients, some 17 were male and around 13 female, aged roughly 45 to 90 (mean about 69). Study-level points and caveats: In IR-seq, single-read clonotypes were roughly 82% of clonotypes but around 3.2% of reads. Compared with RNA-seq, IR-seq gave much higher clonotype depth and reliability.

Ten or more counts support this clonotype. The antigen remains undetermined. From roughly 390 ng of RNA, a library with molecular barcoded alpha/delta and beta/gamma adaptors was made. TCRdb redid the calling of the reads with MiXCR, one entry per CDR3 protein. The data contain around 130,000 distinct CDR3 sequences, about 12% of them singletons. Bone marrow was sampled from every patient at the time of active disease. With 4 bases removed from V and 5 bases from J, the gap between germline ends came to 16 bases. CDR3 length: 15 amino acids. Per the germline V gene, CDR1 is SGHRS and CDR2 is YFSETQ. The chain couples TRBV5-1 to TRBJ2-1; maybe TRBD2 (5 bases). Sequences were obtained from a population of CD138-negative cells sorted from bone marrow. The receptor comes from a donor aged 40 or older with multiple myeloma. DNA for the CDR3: TGCGCCAGCAGCCCCGAGACTACCGGCGACAATGAGCAGTTCTTC. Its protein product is CASSPETTGDNEQFF.